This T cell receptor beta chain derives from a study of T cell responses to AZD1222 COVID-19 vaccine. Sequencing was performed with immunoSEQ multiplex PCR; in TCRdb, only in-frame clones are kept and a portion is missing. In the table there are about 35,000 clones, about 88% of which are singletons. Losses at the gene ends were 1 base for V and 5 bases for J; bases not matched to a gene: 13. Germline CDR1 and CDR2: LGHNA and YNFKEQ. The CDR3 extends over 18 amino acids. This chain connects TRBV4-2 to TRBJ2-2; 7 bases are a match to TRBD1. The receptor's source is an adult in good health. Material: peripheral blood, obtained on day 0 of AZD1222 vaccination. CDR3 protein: CASSQGVMGQRLTGELFF. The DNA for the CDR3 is TGTGCCAGCAGCCAAGGGGTCATGGGACAGCGCCTGACCGGGGAGCTGTTTTTT.